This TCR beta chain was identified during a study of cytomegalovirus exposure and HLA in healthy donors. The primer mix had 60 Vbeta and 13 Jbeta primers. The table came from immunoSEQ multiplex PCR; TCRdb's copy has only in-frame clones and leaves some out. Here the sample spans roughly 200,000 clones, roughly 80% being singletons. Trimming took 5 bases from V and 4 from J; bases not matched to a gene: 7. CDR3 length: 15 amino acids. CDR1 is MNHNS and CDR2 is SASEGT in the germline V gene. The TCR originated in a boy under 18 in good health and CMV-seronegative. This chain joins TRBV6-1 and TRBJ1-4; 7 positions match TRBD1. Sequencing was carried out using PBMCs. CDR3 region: CASSIQGRLNEKLFF. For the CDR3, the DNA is TGTGCCAGCAGTATACAGGGGCGACTTAATGAAAAACTGTTTTTT.